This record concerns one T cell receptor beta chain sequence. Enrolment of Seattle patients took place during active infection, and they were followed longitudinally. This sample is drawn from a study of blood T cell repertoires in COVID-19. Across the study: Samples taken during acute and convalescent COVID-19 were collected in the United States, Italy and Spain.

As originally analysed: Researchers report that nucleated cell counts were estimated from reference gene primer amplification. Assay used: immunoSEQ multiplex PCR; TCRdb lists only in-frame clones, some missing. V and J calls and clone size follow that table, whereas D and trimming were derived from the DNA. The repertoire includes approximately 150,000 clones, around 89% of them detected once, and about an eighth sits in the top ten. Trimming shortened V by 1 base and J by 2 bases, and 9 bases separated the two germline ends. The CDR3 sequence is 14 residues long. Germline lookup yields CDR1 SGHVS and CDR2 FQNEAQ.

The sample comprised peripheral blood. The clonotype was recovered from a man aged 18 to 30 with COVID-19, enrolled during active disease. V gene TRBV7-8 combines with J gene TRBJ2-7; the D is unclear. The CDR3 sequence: CASSLGFSTYEQYF. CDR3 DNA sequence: TGTGCCAGCAGCTTAGGTTTCAGTACCTACGAGCAGTACTTC.